The 25 T cell receptor beta chains in this list originate from one sample, sequenced in a study of shared T cell receptors in the human thymus. Assay used: immunoSEQ multiplex PCR; TCRdb lists only in-frame clones, some missing. The sample carries roughly 500,000 clones, 75% to 85% recorded once. This same sample was also taken into another study, of human thymus T cells.

The material sequenced was thymocytes. The source of these receptors is a boy less than two years old with a congenital heart defect.

This chain links TRBV6-5 with TRBJ1-2, with D perhaps TRBD1 (6 bases). CDR1 is MNHEY and CDR2 is SVGAGI in the germline V gene. The CDR3 consists of 14 residues. The germline V and J ends were trimmed by 5 bases and 8 bases, with 18 bases remaining between them. CDR3 DNA sequence: TGTGCCAGCAGTCTCAAAGGGGGATTGCGGGGCTACACCTTC. It yields the protein CASSLKGGLRGYTF.

The rearrangement links TRBV28 to TRBJ2-5, with TRBD2 identical over 7 bases. Trimming took 5 bases from V and 5 from J; bases not matched to a gene: 14. Germline V gene data show CDR1 as MDHEN and CDR2 as SYDVKM. This CDR3 has 16 residues. Here the CDR3 reads CASSLDGAGEGETQYF. The CDR3 coding sequence is TGTGCCAGCAGTCTTGATGGGGCGGGAGAAGGTGAGACCCAGTACTTC.

This chain uses TRBV30 with TRBJ2-4; TRBD1 matches 9 bases. This CDR3 is built from 18 residues. After removal of 2 bases from V and 0 bases from J, the junction contained 11 bases not matched to a gene. Per germline, CDR1 GTSNPN and CDR2 SVGIG (reference sequence). The CDR3 DNA reads TGTGCCTGGAGTTCCTCCGACCGGGACAGGGTAGCCAAAAACATTCAGTACTTC. Amino acid sequence: CAWSSSDRDRVAKNIQYF.

The chain recombines TRBV29-1 with TRBJ2-7; 10 bases are shared with TRBD2. This CDR3 comprises 16 residues. Losses at the gene ends were 1 base for V and 11 bases for J; bases not matched to a gene: 17. The germline V gene has CDR1 SQVTM and CDR2 ANQGSEA. The CDR3 DNA follows: TGCAGCGTTGAAGGGATAAATAGCGGGAGGCCGCCCAAGAAGTACTTC. Its protein is CSVEGINSGRPPKKYF.

This chain uses TRBV6-1 with TRBJ2-7; 8 positions agree with TRBD2. J was trimmed by 2 bases and V by 5 bases; bases with no gene match: 8. Germline CDR1 reads MNHNS; CDR2 reads SASEGT. The CDR3 totals 15 residues. CDR3 nucleotide sequence: TGTGCCAGCAGTATCCCCGGGGGGGCGACCTACGAGCAGTACTTC. Translation gives CASSIPGGATYEQYF.

A few counts support this clone. The chain couples TRBV18 to TRBJ2-1; TRBD1 aligns across 7 bases. This CDR3 has 17 residues. Germline lookup yields CDR1 KGHSH and CDR2 LQKENI. V lost 3 bases to trimming and J lost 0 bases; unmatched junction nucleotides: 8. The CDR3 is CASSPLKGQSSYNEQFF. The CDR3 bases are TGTGCCAGCTCACCCCTGAAGGGACAGTCCTCCTACAATGAGCAGTTCTTC.

This clone was picked up one time. The V call is TRBV6-4, the J call TRBJ1-1; D call uncertain. CDR1 MRHNA and CDR2 SNTAGT come from the germline V gene. The length of the CDR3 is 15 residues. V was pared by 2 bases and J by 4 bases, with 14 bases between. CDR3 region: CASSDPALGGTEAFF. For the CDR3, the DNA is TGTGCCAGCAGTGACCCAGCGCTGGGTGGCACTGAAGCTTTCTTT.

The V call is TRBV5-1, the J call TRBJ2-4, with 12 nucleotides matching TRBD1. J gave up 7 bases and V 4 bases, and 6 bases lay outside the gene matches. Germline lookup yields CDR1 SGHRS and CDR2 YFSETQ. The CDR3 totals 15 residues. The CDR3 DNA reads TGCGCCAGCAGCCCGAGGGGACAGGGGGCGAACATTCAGTACTTC. Its protein is CASSPRGQGANIQYF.

The rearrangement uses TRBV7-9 and TRBJ2-7; D unresolved. The germline V and J ends were trimmed by 5 bases and 0 bases, with 8 bases remaining between them. This CDR3 spans 13 amino acids. Germline-derived CDR1 and CDR2 are SEHNR and FQNEAQ (reference sequence). The CDR3 bases are TGTGCCAGCAGCCCCTCCTCCTCCTACGAGCAGTACTTC. Protein product: CASSPSSSYEQYF. Drawing the rest from reference TRBV7-9 and TRBJ2-7, the complete variable domain is DTGVSQNPRHKITKRGQNVTFRCDPISEHNRLYWYRQTLGQGPEFLTYFQNEAQLEKSRLLSDRFSAERPKGSFSTLEIQRTEQGDSAMYLCASSPSSSYEQYFGPGTRLTVT.

CDR3 sequence (DNA): TGTGCCAGCAGCGAGGCGGTGCAGGGCCACCCTAGCACAGATACGCAGTATTTT. Encoded protein: CASSEAVQGHPSTDTQYF. The chain combines TRBV11-3 with TRBJ2-3; D possibly corresponds to TRBD1 (5 bases). The V and J ends lost 5 bases and 0 bases respectively, with 21 bases between them. CDR1 is SGHNT and CDR2 is YENEEA in the germline V gene. The CDR3 is 18 amino acids.

This clone was counted a few times. V gene TRBV7-2 combines with J gene TRBJ2-7; TRBD2 aligns across 12 bases. The CDR3 has 15 amino acids. The V gene end was trimmed by 3 bases and the J gene end by 5 bases; junction bases not matched to a gene: 5. CDR1 and CDR2 (germline): SGHTA, FQGNSA. The CDR3 loop reads CASSFQLAGGHEQYF. In DNA form, the CDR3 reads TGTGCCAGCAGCTTCCAACTAGCGGGAGGACACGAGCAGTACTTC.

The chain recombines TRBV29-1 with TRBJ2-1; TRBD1 aligns across 9 bases. The CDR3 sequence is 15 residues long. From germline, CDR1 is SQVTM and CDR2 ANQGSEA. J gave up 8 bases and V 0 bases, and 8 bases lay outside the gene matches. The CDR3 reads CSVEEGQGKMDEQFF. The CDR3 DNA reads as TGCAGCGTTGAAGAGGGACAGGGCAAGATGGATGAGCAGTTCTTC.

The rearrangement uses TRBV28 and TRBJ1-2; 8 nucleotides align to TRBD1. This CDR3 is 15 amino acids long. V dropped 3 bases and J dropped 7; count of bases not matched to a gene: 10. CDR1 is MDHEN, CDR2 SYDVKM, per germline. As DNA, the CDR3 is TGTGCCAGCAGTTTGGAACGGGCAGGGGGCTTTGGCTACACCTTC. Translating it yields CASSLERAGGFGYTF.

Written as DNA, the CDR3 is TGTGCCAGCAGTTCAGGGTTCGGTCAGCCCCAGCATTTT. This sequence encodes CASSSGFGQPQHF. This chain uses TRBV27 with TRBJ1-5; D is possibly TRBD1 (5 bases). CDR1 and CDR2 (germline): MNHEY, SMNVEV (reference sequence). This CDR3 region has 13 residues. Trimming cost V 4 bases and J 6 bases, with 10 bases left between them.

V and J are TRBV14 and TRBJ1-1; the D gene is possibly TRBD1 (5 bases). The germline V and J ends were trimmed by 4 bases and 4 bases, with 10 bases remaining between them. Germline CDR1 SGHDN, CDR2 FVKESK. The CDR3 is 13 residues long. The CDR3 protein is CASSPHGGTEAFF. The CDR3 nucleotides are TGTGCCAGCAGCCCCCACGGGGGCACTGAAGCTTTCTTT.

V usage is TRBV7-2 and J usage is TRBJ2-1, with 10 bases aligning to TRBD2. Unmatched junction bases numbered 6, after V lost 5 bases and J lost 5 bases. CDR1 and CDR2 from the germline V gene are SGHTA and FQGNSA. This CDR3 is built from 15 residues. The CDR3 sequence is CASSAPAGGDNEQFF. The CDR3 DNA reads TGTGCCAGCAGCGCCCCAGCGGGAGGGGACAATGAGCAGTTCTTC.

This clone has just one count. The rearrangement links TRBV5-1 to TRBJ2-3; 9 bases match TRBD2. V lost 6 bases to trimming and J lost 6 bases; unmatched junction nucleotides: 5. Per the germline V gene, CDR1 is SGHRS and CDR2 is YFSETQ. This CDR3 contains 13 residues. The CDR3 DNA sequence: TGCGCCAGCACGACTAGCGGAGGGGATACGCAGTATTTT. This codes for CASTTSGGDTQYF.

CDR3 sequence: CASSWGTGDQETQYF. As DNA, the CDR3 is TGTGCCAGCAGCTGGGGGACAGGGGACCAAGAGACCCAGTACTTC. The chain carries TRBV5-5 and TRBJ2-5; 10 nucleotides match TRBD1. Germline lookup yields CDR1 SGHKS and CDR2 YYEKEE (reference sequence). CDR3 length: 15 amino acids. The V segment lost 3 bases and the J segment 0 bases; nucleotides outside the gene matches: 2.

V usage is TRBV7-9 and J usage is TRBJ2-7; 12 bases fit TRBD1. The CDR3 sequence is 17 residues long. Trimming at V came to 4 bases and at J to 3 bases, leaving 10 bases not matched to a gene. Germline-derived CDR1 and CDR2 are SEHNR and FQNEAQ (reference sequence). CDR3 coding DNA: TGTGCCAGCAGCTCCTTTAGGGGGGACAGGGGGCACTACGAGCAGTACTTC. Amino acids: CASSSFRGDRGHYEQYF.

The chain joins TRBV18 to TRBJ2-7; TRBD2 might be the D (6 bases). The CDR3 is 15 residues long. V dropped 1 base and J dropped 3 bases, with 13 bases sitting between them. Germline values: CDR1 KGHSH, CDR2 LQKENI. The DNA of the CDR3 is TGTGCCAGCTCACCACATAGCGGACCCAACTACGAGCAGTACTTC. Amino acid sequence: CASSPHSGPNYEQYF.

This chain joins TRBV9 and TRBJ2-7; weak D call: TRBD2 (6 bases). This CDR3 has 15 residues. V was pared by 0 bases and J by 5 bases, with 15 bases between. Germline V gene data show CDR1 as SGDLS and CDR2 as YYNGEE. DNA for the CDR3: TGTGCCAGCAGCGTAGCTACGCGGGGCCAGAACGAGCAGTACTTC. Amino acids: CASSVATRGQNEQYF.

V gene TRBV6-4 combines with J gene TRBJ1-2; D not resolved. From germline, CDR1 is MRHNA and CDR2 SNTAGT. The CDR3 extends over 9 amino acids. V gave up 9 bases and J gave up 5 bases, with 4 bases separating them. The CDR3 is CARLYGYTF. The CDR3 DNA follows: TGTGCCAGACTATATGGCTACACCTTC.

This clone was counted a single time. The J gene is TRBJ2-2, the V gene TRBV4-2, with 8 bases identical to TRBD2. The germline V gene encodes CDR1 LGHNA and CDR2 YNFKEQ. The trim removed 4 bases at V and 4 bases at J, leaving 8 bases unmatched. The CDR3 has 16 amino acids. CDR3: CASSPRSSGVTGELFF. DNA of the CDR3: TGTGCCAGCAGCCCCCGGAGTAGCGGGGTCACCGGGGAGCTGTTTTTT.

The sample holds a few counts of this clone. This chain joins TRBV6-1 and TRBJ2-5, with a weak D call TRBD2 (5 bases). The CDR3 contains 14 residues. V shed 10 bases and J shed 5 bases, with 20 bases lying between them. CDR1 and CDR2 (germline): MNHNS, SASEGT. The CDR3: CATCPDSLGETQYF. The CDR3 nucleotides read TGTGCCACGTGTCCGGACTCACTCGGGGAGACCCAGTACTTC.

The V gene is TRBV10-3, the J gene TRBJ2-1; 7 bases map to TRBD2. Germline V gene data show CDR1 as ENHRY and CDR2 as SYGVKD. V lost 0 bases and J lost 0; bases outside the gene matches: 14. The length of the CDR3 is 20 residues. The CDR3: CAISESGFWLGGSSYNEQFF. CDR3 coding DNA: TGTGCCATCAGTGAGTCGGGGTTTTGGTTGGGGGGGAGCTCCTACAATGAGCAGTTCTTC.